Below, 7 T cell receptor beta chains from the same sample are listed, as sequenced in a study of CD8+ T cells in alopecia areata (dated by TCRdb to 2017 to 2018). Reading the label with the study, this specimen's time point is: 24 weeks on oral tofacitinib. This specimen's treatment or condition label, interpreted: oral pan-JAK inhibitor, 5-10 mg twice daily. Library preparation used the immunoSEQ multiplex PCR assay. To provide template for TCR sequencing, every sample had RNA extracted and reverse transcribed into cDNA. TCRdb's version of the immuneACCESS table is confined to in-frame rearrangements and falls short of the full clone set. An unresolved V gene accounts for under half of the shortfall where checked; the remainder is of unknown origin. The sample table shows about 120,000 clones, and approximately 51% are seen once. Clones ranked in the top ten supply 3% to 4% of the sample. Sequenced material: CD4+ T cells sorted from blood, taken at week 24, from a patient treated with tofacitinib. These receptors were collected from a human donor with alopecia areata.

The chain employs TRBV29-1 and TRBJ1-4; D gene ambiguous. The CDR3 extends over 14 amino acids. Germline loops: CDR1 SQVTM, CDR2 ANQGSEA. Trimming removed 1 base at V and 4 bases at J, with 10 bases between. The CDR3 protein is CSVEGGSGNEKLFF. The CDR3 coding sequence is TGCAGCGTTGAAGGGGGTAGCGGTAATGAAAAACTGTTTTTT.

This rearrangement joins TRBV4-2 to TRBJ1-2; TRBD1 agrees at 7 bases. CDR1 and CDR2 (germline): LGHNA, YNFKEQ. J lost 6 bases, V lost 3 bases, and 7 bases had no gene match. The CDR3 loop spans 14 amino acids. Written as DNA, the CDR3 is TGTGCCAGCAGCCAGAGCAGGGGGGCCGATGGCTACACCTTC. Encoded protein: CASSQSRGADGYTF.

The rearrangement uses TRBV19 and TRBJ1-2, with D unresolved. The CDR3 totals 12 residues. The germline CDR1 and CDR2 sequences are LNHDA and SQIVND (reference sequence). V lost 11 bases, J lost 3 bases, and 13 bases lay in between. The CDR3 DNA is TGTGCCGTATTTAGACGCCACTATGGCTACACCTTC. This codes for CAVFRRHYGYTF.

This clone was counted only a few times. At one boundary the junction diverges from the germline segment, which might be a read error. The CDR3 sequence: CASSAAYEQYF. The CDR3 DNA is TGTGCCAGCAGCGCGGCCTATGAGCAGTACTTC. The V and J genes are TRBV14 and TRBJ2-7; no firm D call. CDR1 and CDR2 (germline): SGHDN, FVKESK. The CDR3 length is 11 residues.

This chain joins TRBV2 and TRBJ1-6, with 7 bases lining up with TRBD1. V lost 7 bases to trimming and J lost 10 bases; unmatched junction nucleotides: 7. The CDR3 is 13 residues long. Looked up from germline, CDR1 is SNHLY and CDR2 is FYNNEI. CDR3 region: CASNEGGGSPLHF. CDR3 sequence (DNA): TGTGCCAGCAATGAGGGAGGGGGCTCACCCCTCCACTTT.

This clone was detected only once. The rearrangement links TRBV11-2 to TRBJ2-5; D is unresolved. The CDR3 length is 11 residues. Germline lookup yields CDR1 SGHAT and CDR2 FQNNGV. Trimming stripped 6 bases from V and 7 bases from J, with 9 bases between. CDR3 nucleotides: TGTGCCAGCAGGGATTCGGTGACCCAGTACTTC. It encodes CASRDSVTQYF.

The V call is TRBV29-1, the J call TRBJ1-4; D ambiguous. The CDR3 totals 13 residues. Germline V gene lookup returns CDR1 SQVTM and CDR2 ANQGSEA. The V end was cut by 7 bases, the J end by 6 bases, with 15 bases between. This chain's CDR3 is CSASARGDEKLFF. Here the CDR3 DNA reads TGCAGCGCCTCGGCCCGGGGTGATGAAAAACTGTTTTTT.